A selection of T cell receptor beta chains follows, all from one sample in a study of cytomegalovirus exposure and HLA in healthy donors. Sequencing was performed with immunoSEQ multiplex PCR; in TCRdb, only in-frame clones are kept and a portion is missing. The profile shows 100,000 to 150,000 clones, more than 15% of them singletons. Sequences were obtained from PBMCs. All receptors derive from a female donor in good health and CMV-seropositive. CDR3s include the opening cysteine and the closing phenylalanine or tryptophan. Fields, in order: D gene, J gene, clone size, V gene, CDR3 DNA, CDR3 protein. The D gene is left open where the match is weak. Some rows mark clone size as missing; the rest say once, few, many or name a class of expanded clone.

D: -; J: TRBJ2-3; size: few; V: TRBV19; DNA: TGTGCCAGTAGTAGGGCTAGCGCAGATACGCAGTATTTT; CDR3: CASSRASADTQYF
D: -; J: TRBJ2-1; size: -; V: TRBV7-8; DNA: TGTGCCAGCAGCTTCTCATGGCGGGTCCCTCCCAATGAGCAGTTCTTC; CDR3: CASSFSWRVPPNEQFF
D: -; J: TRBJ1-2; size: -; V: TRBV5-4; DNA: TGTGCCAGCAGCTTTGGCCAGGCTAACTATGGCTACACCTTC; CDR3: CASSFGQANYGYTF
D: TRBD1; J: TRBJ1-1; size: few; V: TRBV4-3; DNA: TGCGCCAGCAGCCAAGGGGACAGGGATTTTGTAGCTGAAGCTTTCTTT; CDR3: CASSQGDRDFVAEAFF
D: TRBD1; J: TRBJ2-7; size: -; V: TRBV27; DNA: TGTGCCAGCAGTAGCCGGGACAGCTCCTACGAGCAGTACTTC; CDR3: CASSSRDSSYEQYF
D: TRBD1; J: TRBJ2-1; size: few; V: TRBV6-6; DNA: TGTGCCAGCAGTTGGACAGGAGGATACTACAATGAGCAGTTCTTC; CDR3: CASSWTGGYYNEQFF
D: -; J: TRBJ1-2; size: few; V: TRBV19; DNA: TGTGCCAGTAGTGCCAGACAGGCGTCTTACTATGGCTACACCTTC; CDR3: CASSARQASYYGYTF
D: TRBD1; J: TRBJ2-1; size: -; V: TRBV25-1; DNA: TGTGCCAGCAGTGATGCCCGGGGACAGAACTACAATGAGCAGTTCTTC; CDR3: CASSDARGQNYNEQFF
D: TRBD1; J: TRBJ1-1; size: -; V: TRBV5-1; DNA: TGCGCCAGCAGCCCCGGGACAGGGGGCTTGGAAGCTTTCTTT; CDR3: CASSPGTGGLEAFF
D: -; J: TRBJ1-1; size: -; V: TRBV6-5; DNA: TGTGCCAGCAGTTACGACAGAAAGAACACTGAAGCTTTCTTT; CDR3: CASSYDRKNTEAFF
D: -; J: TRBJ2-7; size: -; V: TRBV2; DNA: TGTGCCAGCGATTCCAGCGAGCAGTACTTC; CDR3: CASDSSEQYF
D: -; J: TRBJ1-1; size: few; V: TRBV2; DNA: TGTGCCAGCAGGAGAGTTTTGAACACTGAAGCTTTCTTT; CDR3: CASRRVLNTEAFF
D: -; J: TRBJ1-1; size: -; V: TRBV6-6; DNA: TGTGCCAGCAGTTACTTTAAGACAGTCCCCACTGAAGCTTTCTTT; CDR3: CASSYFKTVPTEAFF
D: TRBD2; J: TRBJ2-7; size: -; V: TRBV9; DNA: TGTGCCAGCAGCGTAGCTGAAATTCTAGCGGGAGGGGTGCAGTACTTC; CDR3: CASSVAEILAGGVQYF
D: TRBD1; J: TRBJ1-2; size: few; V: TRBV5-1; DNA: TGCGCCAGCAGCCGCGACAGGGTCGTCTCCTATGGCTACACCTTC; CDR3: CASSRDRVVSYGYTF
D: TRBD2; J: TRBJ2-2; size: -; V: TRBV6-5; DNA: TGTGCCAGCAGTTACACTAGCGGGAGGGTCACCGGGGAGCTGTTTTTT; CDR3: CASSYTSGRVTGELFF
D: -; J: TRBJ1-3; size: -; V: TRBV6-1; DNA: TGTGCCAGCAGGTATCTAGTGAACTCTGGAAACACCATATATTTT; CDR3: CASRYLVNSGNTIYF
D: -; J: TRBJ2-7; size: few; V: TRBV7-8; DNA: TGTGCCAGCAGTAGAAGCTACGAGCAGTACTTC; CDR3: CASSRSYEQYF
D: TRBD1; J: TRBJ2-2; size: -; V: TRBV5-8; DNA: TGTGCCAGCAGCTTGGGGGCAGGGGGCCCCCTGAACACCGGGGAGCTGTTTTTT; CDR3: CASSLGAGGPLNTGELFF
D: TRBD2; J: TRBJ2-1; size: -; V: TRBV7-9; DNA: TGTGCCAGCAGCGGGTATCGACTAGCGGGGGCCTACAATGAGCAGTTCTTC; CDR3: CASSGYRLAGAYNEQFF
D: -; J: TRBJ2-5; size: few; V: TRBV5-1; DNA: TGCGCCAGCAGCGGTACAGGGCGAGGTGAGACCCAGTACTTC; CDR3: CASSGTGRGETQYF
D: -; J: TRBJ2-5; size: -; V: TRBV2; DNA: TGTGCCAGCAGTGCCGCGGAGACCCAGTACTTC; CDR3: CASSAAETQYF
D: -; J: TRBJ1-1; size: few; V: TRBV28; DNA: TGTGCCAGCAGCCGGGCAGGGCTCATGAACACTGAAGCTTTCTTT; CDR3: CASSRAGLMNTEAFF
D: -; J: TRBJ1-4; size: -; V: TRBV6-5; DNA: TGTGCCAGCAGTTACTCGGGGCGGCTAGATAATGAAAAACTGTTTTTT; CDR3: CASSYSGRLDNEKLFF
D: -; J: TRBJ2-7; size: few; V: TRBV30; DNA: TGTGCCTGGAGTCCCGTCTTGGGGAGATCGCGCGAGCAGTACTTC; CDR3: CAWSPVLGRSREQYF
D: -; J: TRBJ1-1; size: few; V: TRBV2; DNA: TGTGCCAGCAGTGAACCACAGGGTAGGAACACTGAAGCTTTCTTT; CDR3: CASSEPQGRNTEAFF
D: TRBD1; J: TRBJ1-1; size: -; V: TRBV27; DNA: TGTGCCAGACAACGACAGGGGAGGAACACTGAAGCTTTCTTT; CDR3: CARQRQGRNTEAFF
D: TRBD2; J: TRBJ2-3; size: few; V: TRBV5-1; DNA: TGCGCCAGCAGCTTACTAGCGGGGGGCACAGATACGCAGTATTTT; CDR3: CASSLLAGGTDTQYF
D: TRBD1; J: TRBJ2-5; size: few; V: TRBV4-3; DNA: TGCGCCAGCAGCCAAGAAGGGACAGGGATATTAGAGACCCAGTACTTC; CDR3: CASSQEGTGILETQYF
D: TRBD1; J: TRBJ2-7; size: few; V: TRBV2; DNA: TGTGCCAGCAGCCGGGGACAGGTCCTCCCGGGGGAGCAGTACTTC; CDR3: CASSRGQVLPGEQYF
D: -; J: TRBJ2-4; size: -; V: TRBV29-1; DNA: TGCAGCGTTGCGCACAGCAAAAACATTCAGTACTTC; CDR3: CSVAHSKNIQYF
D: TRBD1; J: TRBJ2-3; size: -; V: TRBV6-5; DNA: TGTGCCAGCAGTCGACAGGGGGCCGACACAGATACGCAGTATTTT; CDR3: CASSRQGADTDTQYF
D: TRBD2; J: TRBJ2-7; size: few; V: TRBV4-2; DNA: TGTGCCAGCAGCTACCGGACTAGCGGGGGAGAAGACAGCTCCTACGAGCAGTACTTC; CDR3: CASSYRTSGGEDSSYEQYF
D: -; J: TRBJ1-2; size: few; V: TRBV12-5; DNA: TGTGCTAGTGGCATTTTTGGAGGGTTGAGTGGCTACACCTTC; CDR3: CASGIFGGLSGYTF
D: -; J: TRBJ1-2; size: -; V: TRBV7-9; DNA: TGTGCCAGCAGCTTAGGGGACTCCTATGGCTACACCTTC; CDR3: CASSLGDSYGYTF
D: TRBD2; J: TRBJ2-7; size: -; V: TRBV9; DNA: TGTGCCAGCAGCGTAGGACTAGCGCACGAGCAGTACTTC; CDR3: CASSVGLAHEQYF
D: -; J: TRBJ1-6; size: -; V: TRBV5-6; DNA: TGTGCCAGCAGCTCTCCAGGACAGAGCGGTCCCCTCCACTTT; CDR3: CASSSPGQSGPLHF
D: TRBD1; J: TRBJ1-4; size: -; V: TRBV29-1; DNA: TGCAGCGTGGTCCTAACCGGGACAGGGTTCGAAAAACTGTTTTTT; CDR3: CSVVLTGTGFEKLFF
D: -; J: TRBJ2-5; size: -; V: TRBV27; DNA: TGTGCCAGTAGTTTCCCAGGGTCGGAGACCCAGTACTTC; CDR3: CASSFPGSETQYF
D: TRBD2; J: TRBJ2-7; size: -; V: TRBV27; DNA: TGTGCCAGCAGTGGCGAGGGCGGCGGGGGGACCTACGAGCAGTACTTC; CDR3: CASSGEGGGGTYEQYF
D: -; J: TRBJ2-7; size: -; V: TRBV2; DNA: TGTGCCAGCAGGCCGGGACTTGGTTTCTCCGAGCAGTACTTC; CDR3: CASRPGLGFSEQYF
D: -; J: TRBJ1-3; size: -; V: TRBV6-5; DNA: TGTGCCACCTCAGGGAATTCTGGAAACACCATATATTTT; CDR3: CATSGNSGNTIYF
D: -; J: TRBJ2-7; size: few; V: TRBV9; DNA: TGTGCCAGTCAGGGTACGGGCTACGAGCAGTACTTC; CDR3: CASQGTGYEQYF
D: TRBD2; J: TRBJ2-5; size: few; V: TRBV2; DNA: TGTGCCAGCATCCTGAGGGCTAGCGGGGCCTTCCAAGAGACCCAGTACTTC; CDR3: CASILRASGAFQETQYF
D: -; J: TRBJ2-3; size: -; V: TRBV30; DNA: TGTGCCTGGAACATTGCTAGCACAGATACGCAGTATTTT; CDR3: CAWNIASTDTQYF
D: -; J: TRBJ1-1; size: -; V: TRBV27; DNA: TGTGCCAGCAGCTTACTTATGGGCCCCAGAGAGGCTTTCTTT; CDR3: CASSLLMGPREAFF
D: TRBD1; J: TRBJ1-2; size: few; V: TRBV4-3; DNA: TGCGCCAGCAGCCATCAGACAGGGAGCCTCTATGGCTACACCTTC; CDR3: CASSHQTGSLYGYTF
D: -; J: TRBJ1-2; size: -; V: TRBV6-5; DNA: TGTGCCAGCAGTTACTCATTCGACAGCTTCTATGGCTACACCTTC; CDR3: CASSYSFDSFYGYTF
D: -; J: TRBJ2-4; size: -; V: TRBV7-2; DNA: TGTGCCAGCAGCGGACTAAACAGAGGGAAAAACATTCAGTACTTC; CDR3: CASSGLNRGKNIQYF
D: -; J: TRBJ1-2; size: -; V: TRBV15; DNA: TGTGCCACCAGCAGAGATCGTTCAGAGGGCGGCTACACCTTC; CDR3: CATSRDRSEGGYTF
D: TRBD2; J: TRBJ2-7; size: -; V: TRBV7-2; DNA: TGTGCCAGCAACACGCTAGCGGGGGTCTCCTACGAGCAGTACTTC; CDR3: CASNTLAGVSYEQYF
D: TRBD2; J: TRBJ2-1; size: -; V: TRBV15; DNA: TGTGCCACCAGCACAGGACTAGACTACGAGCAGTTCTTC; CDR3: CATSTGLDYEQFF
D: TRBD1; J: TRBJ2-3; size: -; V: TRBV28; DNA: TGTGCCAGCAGCCCCTTAAGGACAGGGTTTTTACCGTCGTACTCCACAGATACGCAGTATTTT; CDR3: CASSPLRTGFLPSYSTDTQYF
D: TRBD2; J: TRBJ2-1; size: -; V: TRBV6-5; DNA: TGTGCCAGCAGTCTGCGGGGGGTCTCCTACAATGAGCAGTTCTTC; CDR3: CASSLRGVSYNEQFF
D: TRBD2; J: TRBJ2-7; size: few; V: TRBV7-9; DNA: TGTGCCAGCAGCTTCCTTCTAGCGGGGGACGAGCAGTACTTC; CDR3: CASSFLLAGDEQYF